What follows describes a single TCR beta chain. The target antigen is unknown. This table comes from immunoSEQ multiplex PCR, and its TCRdb copy is limited to in-frame clones, with some not included. The profile shows roughly 12,000 clones, over 80% of them singletons. Deletions cut 5 bases from V and 0 bases from J, with 12 bases between. In germline, CDR1 is GTSNPN, CDR2 SVGIG (reference sequence). The CDR3 is 14 amino acids. The data are from a study of T cells after posttransplantation cyclophosphamide. Busulfan-fludarabine conditioning, marrow transplant, and cyclophosphamide on days +3 and +4 were administered. General study results and limits: TRB overlap between skin or GI tissue T cells and blood was limited.

The material was PBMCs, obtained after allogeneic stem cell transplant with posttransplant cyclophosphamide. The chain links TRBV30 to TRBJ2-3; D perhaps matches TRBD2 (5 bases). This receptor was taken from a female patient aged 25-40 years who received an allogeneic stem cell transplant from an unrelated donor, was CMV-positive, and had no GVHD. Part of the T cell pool may stem from the graft donor. The CDR3 bases are TGTGCCTGGCAGCAACTAGTTAGCACAGATACGCAGTATTTT. Translating it yields CAWQQLVSTDTQYF. Together with reference TRBV30 and TRBJ2-3, the CDR3 gives the full variable domain: SQTIHQWPATLVQPVGSPLSLECTVEGTSNPNLYWYRQAAGRGLQLLFYSVGIGQISSEVPQNLSASRPQDRQFILSSKKLLLSDSGFYLCAWQQLVSTDTQYFGPGTRLTVL.